The 15 T cell receptor beta chains presented below share a single source sample, sequenced in a study of cytomegalovirus exposure and HLA in healthy donors. PCR amplification relied on 60 Vbeta primers (plus 13 Jbeta primers). Repertoires were generated with immunoSEQ multiplex PCR, while TCRdb's copy carries only in-frame clones and drops some. The data hold around 180,000 clones, with roughly 80% observed a single time. The source material was PBMCs. The receptors shown here come from a woman in her fifties or sixties in good health and CMV-seronegative.

This clone turned up a few times. This chain joins TRBV6-5 and TRBJ2-6, with a tentative D call TRBD1 (5 bases). Trimming stripped 5 bases from V and 0 bases from J, with 8 bases between. The CDR3 spans 15 residues. CDR1 is MNHEY and CDR2 is SVGAGI in the germline V gene. CDR3 nucleotide sequence: TGTGCCAGCAGTCGGACACTCTCTGGGGCCAACGTCCTGACTTTC. Translation: CASSRTLSGANVLTF.

The chain carries TRBV12-5 and TRBJ1-6, with TRBD1 identical over 9 bases. There are 15 residues in the CDR3. J was trimmed by 6 bases and V by 1 base; bases with no gene match: 1. Germline V CDR1 and CDR2: LGHNT, FRNRAP. The CDR3 region has the DNA TGTGCTAGTGGTTTGGAGGACAGGGGTAATTCACCCCTCCACTTT. Translation: CASGLEDRGNSPLHF. Based on the CDR3 plus reference TRBV12-5 and TRBJ1-6, the full variable domain is DARVTQTPRHKVTEMGQEVTMRCQPILGHNTVFWYRQTMMQGLELLAYFRNRAPLDDSGMPKDRFSAEMPDATLATLKIQPSEPRDSAVYFCASGLEDRGNSPLHFGNGTRLTVT.

This clone was picked up one time. V usage is TRBV7-9 and J usage is TRBJ2-1, with D hard to call. The CDR3 spans 12 residues. V shed 8 bases and J shed 4 bases, with 9 bases lying between them. The germline CDR1 and CDR2 sequences are SEHNR and FQNEAQ (reference sequence). The CDR3, as DNA: TGTGCCAGCTCCCCTTTTTACAATGAGCAGTTCTTC. Amino acids: CASSPFYNEQFF.

The gene calls are TRBV13 and TRBJ1-1; no definite D call. This CDR3 contains 15 residues. Trimming removed 0 bases from V and 0 bases from J, with 8 bases in between. Germline V gene data show CDR1 as PRHDT and CDR2 as FYEKMQ (reference sequence). As DNA, the CDR3 is TGTGCCAGCAGCTTAGGCCGCGACATGAACACTGAAGCTTTCTTT. Protein sequence: CASSLGRDMNTEAFF.

This clone was seen a single time. This chain connects TRBV19 to TRBJ1-1; 10 bases are shared with TRBD1. CDR3 length equals 16 residues. CDR1 LNHDA and CDR2 SQIVND come from the germline V gene (reference sequence). With 4 bases clipped from V and 1 base from J, the junction kept 6 bases outside the gene matches. This CDR3 reads CASSTRWDRGNTEAFF. In DNA, the CDR3 is TGTGCCAGTAGTACCCGGTGGGACAGGGGGAACACTGAAGCTTTCTTT.

This clone occurred once. The J gene is TRBJ2-1, the V gene TRBV5-1, with 12 bases that match TRBD2. The V and J ends lost 6 bases and 7 bases, in that order; junction bases with no gene match: 8. The length of the CDR3 is 15 residues. Germline values: CDR1 SGHRS, CDR2 YFSETQ. DNA for the CDR3: TGCGCCAGCACCGTCAGACTAGCGGGAGTAAATGAGCAGTTCTTC. It is translated as CASTVRLAGVNEQFF.

The J gene is TRBJ1-5, the V gene TRBV7-2; D is unresolved. Per germline, CDR1 SGHTA and CDR2 FQGNSA. V dropped 5 bases and J dropped 0 bases, with 11 bases sitting between them. The CDR3 totals 15 residues. The CDR3 sequence is CASSPRGSSNQPQHF. The CDR3 DNA reads as TGTGCCAGCAGCCCGCGGGGTTCTAGCAATCAGCCCCAGCATTTT.

The chain couples TRBV9 to TRBJ1-3, with D unclear. There are 15 residues in the CDR3. Trimming stripped 1 base from V and 2 bases from J, with 10 bases between. Per germline, CDR1 SGDLS and CDR2 YYNGEE. DNA for the CDR3: TGTGCCAGCAGCGTAAGCAGGCTACCTGGAAACACCATATATTTT. Protein: CASSVSRLPGNTIYF.

In its sample, this clone was seen a few times. This chain uses TRBV4-1 with TRBJ2-7, with 9 positions matching TRBD1. V shed 2 bases and J 2 bases; nucleotides not matched to a gene: 13. CDR1 MGHRA and CDR2 YSYEKL come from the germline V gene. The CDR3 is made up of 18 amino acids. For the CDR3, the DNA is TGCGCCAGCAGCCAATTAATAAAAACAGGGGGCTCGGCCTACGAGCAGTACTTC. Translation: CASSQLIKTGGSAYEQYF.

V is TRBV9 and J is TRBJ2-3, with 9 bases fitting TRBD2. Per the germline V gene, CDR1 is SGDLS and CDR2 is YYNGEE. The CDR3 has 16 amino acids. Trimming took 4 bases from V and 0 from J; bases not matched to a gene: 6. CDR3 DNA sequence: TGTGCCAGCAGCCTCCGACTAGCGGCTAGCACAGATACGCAGTATTTT. Its translation: CASSLRLAASTDTQYF.

The V gene is TRBV5-4, the J gene TRBJ2-4; maybe TRBD2 (5 bases). V shed 4 bases and J shed 7 bases, with 15 bases lying between them. Germline loops: CDR1 SGHNT, CDR2 YYREEE (reference sequence). The CDR3 consists of 14 residues. The CDR3 coding sequence is TGTGCCAGCAGCATCCGGACTGAGGCGAACATTCAGTACTTC. This codes for CASSIRTEANIQYF.

The chain links TRBV18 to TRBJ2-7; 13 nucleotides match TRBD2. This CDR3 has 17 residues. The ends lost 2 bases at V and 5 bases at J; junction bases unmatched: 9. Germline V CDR1 and CDR2: KGHSH, LQKENI. CDR3 in DNA: TGTGCCAGCTCACCAGGACTAGCGGGAGCTTCCGACAACGAGCAGTACTTC. Protein: CASSPGLAGASDNEQYF.

This clone was recorded once. The genes are TRBV7-3 and TRBJ2-3; 7 nucleotides line up with TRBD2. The CDR3 runs 15 residues. Germline CDR1 is SGHTA and CDR2 is FQGTGA. Trimming cost V 4 bases and J 5 bases; bases outside gene matches: 9. CDR3 in amino acids: CASSSGGVAGDTQYF. CDR3 DNA: TGTGCCAGCAGCTCGGGGGGAGTCGCGGGAGATACGCAGTATTTT.

This clone was seen just once. The chain couples TRBV10-3 to TRBJ2-7, with a possible D match to TRBD1 (5 bases). The CDR3 extends over 13 amino acids. Trimming removed 2 bases from V and 0 bases from J, with 5 bases in between. From germline, CDR1 is ENHRY and CDR2 SYGVKD. CDR3 loop: CAISEDSSYEQYF. The CDR3 nucleotides read TGTGCCATCAGTGAGGACAGCTCCTACGAGCAGTACTTC.

The CDR3 coding sequence is TGTGCCAGCAGAAGGACAGGGGAAGGGGGTCAGCCCCAGCATTTT. Protein product: CASRRTGEGGQPQHF. This chain uses TRBV2 with TRBJ1-5, with 9 positions matching TRBD1. The trim removed 6 bases at V and 6 bases at J, leaving 9 bases unmatched. The CDR3 extends over 15 amino acids. Per the germline V gene, CDR1 is SNHLY and CDR2 is FYNNEI.